This entry describes one T cell receptor beta chain. Its target is not known. Study donors comprised healthy, HIV-negative adults devoid of recent acute infection or vaccination. From germline, CDR1 is SGHRS and CDR2 YFSETQ. This CDR3 has 16 amino acids. V was trimmed by 4 bases and J by 6 bases, leaving 20 bases between them. These data belong to a study of shared clonotypes between healthy human individuals. Findings and caveats of the study: An expected dependence of interdonor clonotype sharing on sequencing depth was noted.

The data were produced by immunoSEQ multiplex PCR, yet TCRdb's version contains in-frame clones alone and is incomplete. This table has roughly 170,000 clones, 66% appearing once. The sequence derives from a man between 25 and 39 years old in good health. The sequenced sample consisted of memory CD4+ T cells sorted from blood. Described subset: CD45RA-negative fraction. The chain employs TRBV5-1 and TRBJ2-1, with D perhaps matching TRBD1 (6 bases). The DNA for the CDR3 is TGCGCCAGCAGCCACAACAGGGTCGGGCAATCCAATGAGCAGTTCTTC. Translated, it gives CASSHNRVGQSNEQFF.